The clone carrying this TCR beta chain was counted a few times. Repertoires were generated with immunoSEQ multiplex PCR, while TCRdb's copy carries only in-frame clones and drops some. The sample includes 13,000 or so clones, approximately 90% seen only once; the top ten take about 15%. With 6 bases clipped from V and 0 bases from J, the junction kept 4 bases outside the gene matches. The germline gives CDR1 MNHEY, CDR2 SMNVEV (reference sequence). The CDR3 spans 14 residues. The entry originates in a study of blood T cell repertoires in COVID-19. Background on the study: The United States, Italy and Spain supplied acute and convalescent COVID-19 samples. T cells, B-cell-depleted T cells, or PBMCs provided the cDNA or gDNA that served as material.

The V gene is TRBV27, the J gene TRBJ2-7; 8 bases line up with TRBD1. Sequencing input: peripheral blood. The receptor's source is a human donor in a cohort sampled during active COVID-19. The CDR3 DNA is TGTGCCAGCAGCCCAGGGGGCGCCTCCTACGAGCAGTACTTC. As protein: CASSPGGASYEQYF.